Reported below is one T cell receptor (beta chain). Its antigen is unknown. This record comes from a study of cytomegalovirus exposure and HLA in healthy donors. Findings of the study overall: The study dropped some indistinguishable V segments, TRBV6-2 and TRBV6-3 among them.

The CDR3 covers 19 residues. Germline lookup yields CDR1 MGHRA and CDR2 YSYEKL. V dropped 0 bases and J dropped 5; count of bases not matched to a gene: 13. The PCR contained 60 Vbeta and 13 Jbeta primers. Measured with immunoSEQ multiplex PCR; TCRdb has only the in-frame clones, and not every one. Its listing shows 200,000 to 250,000 clones. These donors counted as nominally healthy when sampled, but unrecorded immune exposures were likely. The genes are TRBV4-1 and TRBJ2-2; 9 positions agree with TRBD1. The source material was PBMCs. The source of this sequence is a woman between 25 and 40 years old in good health and CMV-seropositive. This CDR3 reads CASSQDPLLGQGYTGELFF. In DNA form, the CDR3 reads TGCGCCAGCAGCCAAGATCCGTTATTAGGACAGGGGTATACCGGGGAGCTGTTTTTT.